This TCR beta chain was sequenced during a study of T-cell memory formation after mild COVID-19. This clonotype occurred a few times. TCRdb redid the calling of the 5' RACE reads with MiXCR, one entry per CDR3 protein. The sample has about 470,000 distinct CDR3 sequences, more than 20% seen once. Germline CDR1 DFQATT, CDR2 SNEGSKA (reference sequence). This CDR3 has 12 residues. V was trimmed by 3 bases and J by 3 bases, leaving 8 bases between them. Source material: PBMCs or a T cell subset sorted from them (not recorded which). The source of this sequence is an adult woman who had mild COVID-19 (a few samples of this study predate the infection). Cell type and time point are not known. The chain recombines TRBV20-1 with TRBJ1-1; D ambiguous. The chain's CDR3 is CSASEDYTEAFF. CDR3 DNA: TGCAGTGCTAGTGAAGATTACACTGAAGCTTTCTTT.